This TCR beta chain derives from a study of shared clonotypes between healthy human individuals. Whole-study results and caveats: Relative to their counterparts shared across all four donors, non-shared clonotypes exhibited diminished generation probabilities.

Positive CCR7 selection of CD45RO-negative cells yielded the naive CD8 cells, and terminally differentiated effector memory CD45RA+ cells were excluded. All donors qualified as healthy HIV-negative adults and had experienced no recent acute infections or vaccinations. Trimming stripped 1 base from V and 6 bases from J, with 10 bases between. Germline assignment: CDR1 SGHAT and CDR2 FQNNGV. The CDR3 totals 14 residues. Clones were read by immunoSEQ multiplex PCR, and TCRdb kept only the in-frame ones, dropping some. The data hold about 2.2 million clones, with about 94% observed a single time. With regard to this clone: What it recognizes is unknown.

V and J are TRBV11-2 and TRBJ1-5, with a possible D match to TRBD1 (5 bases). This clonotype was obtained from a man aged 18 to 30 in good health. Some clones in this sample may be carry-over from other donors' samples. The sequenced sample consisted of naive CD8+ T cells from PBMCs. Here the CDR3 reads CASSLAGAAQPQHF. The CDR3 DNA sequence: TGTGCCAGCAGCTTAGCCGGGGCAGCTCAGCCCCAGCATTTT.